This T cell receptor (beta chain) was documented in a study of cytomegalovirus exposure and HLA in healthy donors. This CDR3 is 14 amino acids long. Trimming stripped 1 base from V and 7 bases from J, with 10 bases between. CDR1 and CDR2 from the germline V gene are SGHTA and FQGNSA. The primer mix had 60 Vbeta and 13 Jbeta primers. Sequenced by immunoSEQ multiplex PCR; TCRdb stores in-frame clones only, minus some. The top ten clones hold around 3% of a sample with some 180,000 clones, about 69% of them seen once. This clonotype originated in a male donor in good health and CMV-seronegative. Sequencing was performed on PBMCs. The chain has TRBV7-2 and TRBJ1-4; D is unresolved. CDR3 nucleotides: TGTGCCAGCAGCTTAGGGGCAGTAAGTGAAAAACTGTTTTTT. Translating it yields CASSLGAVSEKLFF.